The sequence of this T cell receptor beta chain was determined in a study of CXCR3-negative and CXCR3-positive naive CD8 T cells. Study at large: About 140 million TRB reads were obtained overall (about 1.5 +/- 0.3 million per library). Study-level findings and limits: Similar TRBV-TRBJ usage characterized naive CXCR3-negative and CXCR3-positive cells; memory cells differed. It was found that naive subsets had comparable surface CD5, and TCR strength was inferred from TRB CDR3 properties.

A word on this clonotype: Its antigen is undetermined.

All TRB cDNA libraries came from 5' RACE performed with UMI labels. TCRdb re-called the 5' RACE reads, yielding one record per CDR3 amino acid sequence without DNA. The sample's table shows about 57,000 distinct CDR3 sequences. Per the germline V gene, CDR1 is SGHDT and CDR2 is YYEEEE. The CDR3 sequence is 15 residues long. The source of this sequence is a human donor in good health. Some clones in this sample may be carry-over from other donors' samples. J is TRBJ2-1 and V is TRBV5-6. Material: memory CD8+ T cells from blood. This CDR3 is CASSLGPNRDNEQFF.